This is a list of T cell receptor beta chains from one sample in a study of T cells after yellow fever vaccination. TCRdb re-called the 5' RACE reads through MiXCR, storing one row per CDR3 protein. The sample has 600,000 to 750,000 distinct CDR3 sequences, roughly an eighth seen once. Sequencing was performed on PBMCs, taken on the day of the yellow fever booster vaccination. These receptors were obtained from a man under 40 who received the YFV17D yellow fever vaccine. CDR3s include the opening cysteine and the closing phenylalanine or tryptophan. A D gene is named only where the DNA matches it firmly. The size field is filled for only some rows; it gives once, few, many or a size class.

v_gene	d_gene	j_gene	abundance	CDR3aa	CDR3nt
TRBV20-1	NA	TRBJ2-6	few	CSASNSGANVLTF	TGCAGTGCTAGCAACTCTGGGGCCAACGTCCTGACTTTC
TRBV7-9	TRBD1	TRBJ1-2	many	CASSLQQGYGYTF	TGTGCCAGCAGTTTACAACAGGGGTATGGCTACACCTTC
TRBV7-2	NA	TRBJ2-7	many	CASSSQGGYEQYF	TGTGCCAGTAGTAGCCAGGGCGGTTACGAGCAGTACTTC
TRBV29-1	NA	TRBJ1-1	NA	CSVVFTEAFF	TGCAGCGTTGTCTTCACTGAAGCTTTCTTT
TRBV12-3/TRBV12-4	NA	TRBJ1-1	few	CASALGGARTEAFF	TGTGCCAGCGCCCTAGGGGGGGCGCGCACTGAAGCTTTCTTT
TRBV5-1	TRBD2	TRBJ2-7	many	CASSTLAGVPYEQYF	TGCGCCAGCAGCACCTTAGCGGGCGTACCCTACGAGCAGTACTTC
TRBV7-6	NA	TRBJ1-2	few	CASSLGTGTRNYGYTF	TGTGCCAGCAGCTTAGGGACCGGGACAAGGAACTATGGCTACACCTTC
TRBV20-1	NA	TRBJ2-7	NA	CSASPGTWEPTYEQYF	TGCAGTGCTAGTCCCGGGACGTGGGAGCCCACCTACGAGCAGTACTTC
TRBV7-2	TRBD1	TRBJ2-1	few	CASSFQRQGRNEQFF	TGTGCCAGCAGCTTCCAGAGACAGGGAAGGAATGAGCAGTTCTTC
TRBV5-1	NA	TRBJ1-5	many	CASSPDASNQPQHF	TGCGCCAGCAGCCCGGACGCGAGCAATCAGCCCCAGCATTTT
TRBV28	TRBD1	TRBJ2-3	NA	CASSLLSGGPADTQYF	TGTGCCAGCAGTTTACTGTCAGGGGGCCCCGCAGATACGCAGTATTTT
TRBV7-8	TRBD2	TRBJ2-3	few	CASSSGGVPSTDTQYF	TGTGCCAGCAGCTCTGGGGGGGTACCTAGCACAGATACGCAGTATTTT
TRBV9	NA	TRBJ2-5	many	CASNRDSGQETQYF	TGTGCCAGCAACCGCGACAGCGGCCAAGAGACCCAGTACTTC
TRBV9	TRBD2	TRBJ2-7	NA	CASSTTVGGYEQYF	TGTGCCAGCAGCACGACTGTCGGGGGGTACGAGCAGTACTTC
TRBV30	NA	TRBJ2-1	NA	CAWGRQGGATYNEQFF	TGTGCCTGGGGGAGACAGGGAGGGGCGACCTACAATGAGCAGTTCTTC
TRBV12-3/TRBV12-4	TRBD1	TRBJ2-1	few	CASSLDRGSINEQFF	TGTGCCAGCAGTTTAGACAGGGGATCTATCAATGAGCAGTTCTTC
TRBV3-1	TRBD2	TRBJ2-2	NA	CASSKSGSSGELFF	TGTGCCAGCAGCAAAAGCGGGAGTTCCGGGGAGCTGTTTTTT
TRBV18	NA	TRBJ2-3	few	CASSPNSSLGTDTQYF	TGTGCCAGCTCACCAAATTCCAGCCTGGGCACAGATACGCAGTATTTT
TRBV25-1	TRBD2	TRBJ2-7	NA	CASSGLSRTSGRGYEQYF	TGTGCCAGCAGTGGCCTCAGCCGGACTAGCGGGAGAGGATACGAGCAGTACTTC
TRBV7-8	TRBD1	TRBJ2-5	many	CASSPHDRGGETQYF	TGTGCCAGCAGCCCGCATGACAGGGGTGGAGAGACCCAGTACTTC
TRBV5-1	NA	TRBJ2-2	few	CASSLVVAENTGELFF	TGCGCCAGCAGCTTAGTGGTAGCGGAGAACACCGGGGAGCTGTTTTTT
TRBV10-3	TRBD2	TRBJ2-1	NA	CAISDRLAGLNEQFF	TGTGCCATCAGTGATCGACTAGCGGGACTCAATGAGCAGTTCTTC
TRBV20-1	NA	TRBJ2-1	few	CSARESLVGWDEQFF	TGCAGTGCTAGAGAATCGCTAGTGGGGTGGGATGAGCAGTTCTTC
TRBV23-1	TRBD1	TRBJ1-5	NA	CASRRDWTGDYYQPQHF	TGCGCCAGCAGGCGAGATTGGACAGGGGACTATTATCAGCCCCAGCATTTT
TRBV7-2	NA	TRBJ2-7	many	CASSFGSWVEQYF	TGTGCCAGCAGCTTTGGGTCGTGGGTTGAGCAGTACTTC
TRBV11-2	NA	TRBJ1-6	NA	CASSLWTKKAEGWSPLHF	TGTGCCAGCAGCTTATGGACAAAAAAGGCTGAGGGATGGTCACCCCTCCACTTT
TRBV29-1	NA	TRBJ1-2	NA	CSVDEDRSYGYTF	TGCAGCGTTGATGAAGACAGGAGCTATGGCTACACCTTC
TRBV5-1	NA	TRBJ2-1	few	CASSLGARTYNEQFF	TGCGCCAGCAGCTTGGGTGCGCGAACCTACAATGAGCAGTTCTTC
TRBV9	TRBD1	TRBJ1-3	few	CASSDYRGTSGNTIYF	TGTGCCAGCAGCGACTACAGGGGGACCTCTGGAAACACCATATATTTT
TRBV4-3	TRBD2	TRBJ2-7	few	CASSPLASGPYYEQYF	TGCGCCAGCAGCCCGCTAGCTAGCGGACCTTATTACGAGCAGTACTTC
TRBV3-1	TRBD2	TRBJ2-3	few	CASSLGTTPSTDTQYF	TGTGCCAGCAGCCTCGGGACTACCCCTAGCACAGATACGCAGTATTTT
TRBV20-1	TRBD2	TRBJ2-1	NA	CSARRLAGLSNEQFF	TGCAGTGCTAGACGCCTAGCGGGATTAAGTAATGAGCAGTTCTTC
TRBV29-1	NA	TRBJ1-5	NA	CSVLTGTPKPHPLSQPQHF	TGCAGCGTACTTACCGGGACCCCGAAGCCCCACCCACTATCTCAGCCCCAGCATTTT
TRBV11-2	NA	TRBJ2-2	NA	CASSWATSYPGELFF	TGTGCCAGCAGCTGGGCGACATCGTACCCCGGGGAGCTGTTTTTT
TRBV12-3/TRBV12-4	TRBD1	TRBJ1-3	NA	CASSFRGGGAGNTIYF	TGTGCCAGCAGTTTTAGAGGAGGGGGCGCTGGAAACACCATATATTTT
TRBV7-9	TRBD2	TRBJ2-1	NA	CASSSLAGGPGDEQFF	TGTGCCAGCAGCTCCTTAGCGGGAGGGCCTGGAGATGAGCAGTTCTTC
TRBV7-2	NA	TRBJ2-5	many	CASSLSSRRLQETQYF	TGTGCCAGCAGCTTATCTTCGCGCAGGCTCCAAGAGACCCAGTACTTC
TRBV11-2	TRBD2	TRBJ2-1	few	CASGASGTYNEQFF	TGTGCCAGTGGGGCTAGCGGAACTTACAATGAGCAGTTCTTC
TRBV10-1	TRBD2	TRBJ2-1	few	CASKGAGGFHNEQFF	TGCGCCAGCAAAGGGGCGGGAGGTTTTCACAATGAGCAGTTCTTC
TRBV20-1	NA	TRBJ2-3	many	CSAGRQGGVMKAQYF	TGCAGTGCTGGAAGACAGGGAGGTGTTATGAAAGCGCAGTATTTT
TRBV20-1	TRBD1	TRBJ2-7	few	CSARDSQGGPFHF	TGCAGTGCTAGAGATTCACAGGGGGGCCCCTTCCACTTC
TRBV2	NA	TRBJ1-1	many	CASTEGGTTEAFF	TGTGCCAGCACCGAGGGGGGTACCACTGAAGCTTTCTTT
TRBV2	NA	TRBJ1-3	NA	CATRRAGNTIYF	TGTGCCACCCGGAGGGCTGGAAACACCATATATTTT
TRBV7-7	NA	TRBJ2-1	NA	CASSEQGLGAYNEQFF	TGTGCTAGCAGCGAACAGGGCTTAGGAGCCTACAATGAGCAGTTCTTC
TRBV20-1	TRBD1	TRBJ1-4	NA	CSARGQASTNEKLFF	TGCAGTGCTAGGGGACAGGCCTCAACTAATGAAAAACTGTTTTTT
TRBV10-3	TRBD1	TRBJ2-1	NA	CAARTGGNEQFF	TGTGCCGCCCGGACAGGGGGAAATGAGCAGTTCTTC
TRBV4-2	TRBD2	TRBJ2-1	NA	CASSQELAFEQFF	TGTGCCAGCAGCCAAGAACTAGCGTTTGAGCAGTTCTTC
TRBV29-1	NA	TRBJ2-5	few	CSAGQRLETQYF	TGCAGCGCTGGACAGCGGCTGGAGACCCAGTACTTC
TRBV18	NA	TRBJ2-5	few	CASSRFSEGGAGETQYF	TGTGCCAGCTCACGATTTTCGGAAGGGGGAGCAGGAGAGACCCAGTACTTC
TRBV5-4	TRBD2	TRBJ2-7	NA	CASSFRQSGRADEQYF	TGTGCCAGCAGCTTCCGTCAGAGCGGGAGGGCGGACGAGCAGTACTTC